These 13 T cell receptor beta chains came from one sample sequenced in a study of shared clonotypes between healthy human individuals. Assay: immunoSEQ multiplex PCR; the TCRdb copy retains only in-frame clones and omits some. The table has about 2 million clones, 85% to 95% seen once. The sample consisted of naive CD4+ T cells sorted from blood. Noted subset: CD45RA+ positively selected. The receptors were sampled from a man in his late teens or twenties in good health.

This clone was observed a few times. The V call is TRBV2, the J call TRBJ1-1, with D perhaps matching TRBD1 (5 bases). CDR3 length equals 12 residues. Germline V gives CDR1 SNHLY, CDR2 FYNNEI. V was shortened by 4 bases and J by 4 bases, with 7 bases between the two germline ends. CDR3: CASSVQGTEAFF. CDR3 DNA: TGTGCCAGCAGTGTTCAGGGCACTGAAGCTTTCTTT.

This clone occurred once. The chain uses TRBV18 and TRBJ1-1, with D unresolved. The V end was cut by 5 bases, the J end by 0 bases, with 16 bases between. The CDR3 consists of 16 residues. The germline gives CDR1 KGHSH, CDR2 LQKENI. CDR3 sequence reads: CASSSKAGPMNTEAFF. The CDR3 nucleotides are TGTGCCAGCTCATCGAAAGCCGGACCGATGAACACTGAAGCTTTCTTT.

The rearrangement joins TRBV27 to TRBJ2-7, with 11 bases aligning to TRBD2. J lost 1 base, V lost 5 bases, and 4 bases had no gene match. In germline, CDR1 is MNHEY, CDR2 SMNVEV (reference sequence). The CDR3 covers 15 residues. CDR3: CASSPGLAASYEQYF. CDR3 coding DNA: TGTGCCAGCAGTCCGGGACTAGCGGCTTCCTACGAGCAGTACTTC.

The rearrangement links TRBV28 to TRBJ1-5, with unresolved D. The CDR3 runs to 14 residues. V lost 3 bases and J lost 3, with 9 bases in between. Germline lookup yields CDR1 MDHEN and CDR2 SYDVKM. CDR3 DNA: TGTGCCAGCAGTTTCTCAGAGCCCAATCAGCCCCAGCATTTT. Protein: CASSFSEPNQPQHF.

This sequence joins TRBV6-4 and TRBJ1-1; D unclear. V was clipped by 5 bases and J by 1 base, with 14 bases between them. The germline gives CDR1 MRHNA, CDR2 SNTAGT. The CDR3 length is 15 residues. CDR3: CASSKRRQKNTEAFF. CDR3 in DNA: TGTGCCAGCAGTAAGCGGAGGCAGAAGAACACTGAAGCTTTCTTT.

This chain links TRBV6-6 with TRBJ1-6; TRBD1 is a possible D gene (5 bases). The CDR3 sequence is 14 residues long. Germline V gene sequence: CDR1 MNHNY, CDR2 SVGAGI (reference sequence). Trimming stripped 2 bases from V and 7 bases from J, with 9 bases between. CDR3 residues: CASSYLGLNSPLHF. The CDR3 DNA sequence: TGTGCCAGCAGTTACCTGGGGCTCAATTCACCCCTCCACTTT.

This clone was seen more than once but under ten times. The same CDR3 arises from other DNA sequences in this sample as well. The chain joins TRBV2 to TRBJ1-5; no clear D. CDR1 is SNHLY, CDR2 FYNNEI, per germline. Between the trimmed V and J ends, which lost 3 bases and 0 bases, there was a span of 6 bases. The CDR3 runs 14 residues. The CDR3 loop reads CASSEVTSNQPQHF. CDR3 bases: TGTGCCAGCAGTGAGGTTACTAGCAATCAGCCCCAGCATTTT.

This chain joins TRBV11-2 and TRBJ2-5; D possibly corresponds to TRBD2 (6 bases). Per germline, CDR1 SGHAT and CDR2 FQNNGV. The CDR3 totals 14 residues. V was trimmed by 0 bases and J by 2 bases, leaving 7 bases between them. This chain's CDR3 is CASSLELAQETQYF. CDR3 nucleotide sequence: TGTGCCAGCAGCTTAGAGCTAGCGCAAGAGACCCAGTACTTC.

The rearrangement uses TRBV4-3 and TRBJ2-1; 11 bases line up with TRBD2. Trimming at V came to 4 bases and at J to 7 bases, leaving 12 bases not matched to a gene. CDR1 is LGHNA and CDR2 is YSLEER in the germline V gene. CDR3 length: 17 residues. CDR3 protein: CASSRLLAGVEGNEQFF. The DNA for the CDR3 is TGCGCCAGCAGCCGTTTACTAGCGGGAGTCGAAGGTAATGAGCAGTTCTTC.

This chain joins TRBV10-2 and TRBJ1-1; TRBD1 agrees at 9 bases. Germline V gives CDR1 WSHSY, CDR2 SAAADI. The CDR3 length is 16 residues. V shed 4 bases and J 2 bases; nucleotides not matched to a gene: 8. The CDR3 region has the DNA TGCGCCAGCAGTGCAGAGCACAGGGGGCGCAACACTGAAGCTTTCTTT. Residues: CASSAEHRGRNTEAFF.

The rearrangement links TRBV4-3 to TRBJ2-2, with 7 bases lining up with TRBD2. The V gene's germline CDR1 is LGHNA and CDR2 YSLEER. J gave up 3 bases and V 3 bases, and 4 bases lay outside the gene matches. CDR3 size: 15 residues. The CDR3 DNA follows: TGCGCCAGCAGCCACGCGGGAGACTACACCGGGGAGCTGTTTTTT. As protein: CASSHAGDYTGELFF.

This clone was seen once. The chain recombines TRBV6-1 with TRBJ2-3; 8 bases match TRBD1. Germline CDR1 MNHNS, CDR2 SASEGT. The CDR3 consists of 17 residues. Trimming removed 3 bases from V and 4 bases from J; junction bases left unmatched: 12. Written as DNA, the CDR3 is TGTGCCAGCAGTGAGTCATACAGGGGGAATAGCGCAGATACGCAGTATTTT. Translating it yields CASSESYRGNSADTQYF.

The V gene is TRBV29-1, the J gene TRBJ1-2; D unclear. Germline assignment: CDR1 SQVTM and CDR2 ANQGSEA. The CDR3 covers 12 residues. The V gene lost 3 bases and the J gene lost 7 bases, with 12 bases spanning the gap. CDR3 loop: CSVETTESGYTF. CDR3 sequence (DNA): TGCAGCGTTGAGACGACTGAAAGTGGCTACACCTTC.